This entry features one T cell receptor (beta chain) sequence. In this sample, this clone turned up once. No antigen is known for it. It has no much larger one-base neighbor in the sample; base qualities were not kept. The immunoSEQ Assay, a bias-controlled multiplex PCR, was used to amplify TCRbeta CDR3 regions from genomic DNA. From the authors' description of their analysis: The number of nucleated cells in each sample was estimated from the amplification of reference gene primers within the assay. To quantify the absolute abundance of each unique TCRbeta CDR3 rearrangement, sequence reads were collapsed and filtered. For each sample, productive Simpson clonality was calculated by taking the square root of Simpson's diversity index across productive rearrangements. Here the immuneACCESS table is served through TCRdb, limited to in-frame sequences with V and J called. Missing clones are a known gap in these copies; in checked studies unresolved V genes cover under half, and the rest lacks a known reason. The V and J calls and clone size were taken over from that table, and D and trimming were inferred from the DNA. The sample profile shows more than 250,000 clones; 89% of them were found once. In total, the top ten clones hold under 6.5% of the sample.

These data originate in a study of blood T cell repertoires in COVID-19 (TCRdb year 2020). Study-wide context: Samples from collaborators originated in the United States, Italy and Spain and spanned both the acute and convalescent phases of COVID-19. The prospective study material was composed of cDNA or gDNA derived from T cells, B-cell-depleted T cells, or PBMCs. Subjects who had been exposed to COVID-19, were actively infected with it, or had recovered from it provided the deeply sampled blood TCRbeta repertoires that made up the dataset. A freely available public database, intended as a resource for researchers studying the immune response to SARS-CoV-2, is where the repertoires were released. The samples were drawn from two sources: the first 160 participants of the ongoing ImmuneRACE study, and 1,000 to 1,500 subjects contributed by 6 global collaborators. The sample metadata nearly always contained a de-identified subject ID, COVID-19 status, age in years and sex. Where HLA class I and class II types were available, the types were taken from metadata supplied by the sample provider, not from assay-based typing.

V gives up 3 bases and J gives up 6 bases, and the segment between their germline ends measures 15 bases. The CDR3 has 15 amino acids, counting the end cysteine and phenylalanine. Only the CDR3 DNA is retained, 45 bases long and in frame from the first base. The germline V gene supplies CDR1 MDHEN and CDR2 SYDVKM. Beyond this particular receptor, the publication reports: How much clinical and demographic metadata was included differed by source and by participant, and the metadata was provided uncurated.

A second Seattle source provided samples from volunteer blood donors who had recovered from COVID-19. Whole blood was collected in K2EDTA tubes by collaborating institutions according to the institutions' own protocols. For TCRbeta analysis, collaborator samples were shipped as frozen whole blood, as isolated PBMCs, or as DNA extracted from either sample type. The V and J genes are TRBV28 and TRBJ1-5; a weak D assignment points to TRBD1 (6 bases agree). This clonotype was obtained from a man in his late teens or twenties who had recovered from COVID-19. Input material: peripheral blood. The CDR3 protein sequence reads: CASSFLGQRPQPQHF. The DNA is as follows: TGTGCCAGCAGTTTCCTGGGACAACGGCCTCAGCCCCAGCATTTT.